The entry below describes one T cell receptor (beta chain). The antigen remains undetermined. This CDR3 spans 14 amino acids. Trimming took off 8 bases at V and 2 bases at J, with 13 bases between the two ends. Looked up from germline, CDR1 is SEHNR and CDR2 is FQNEAQ (reference sequence). This sample stems from a study of T-cell memory formation after mild COVID-19. General study results and limits: There were some responding clones in pre-infection memory, which suggested that cross-reactive memory had joined. The study found balanced CD4/CD8 in clones contracting day 15 to 85 and a CD4+ lean in later expanders. CM and EM subsets held most contracting CD4+ clones; EMRA held CD8+ ones.

Barcoded TCR alpha and TCR beta cDNA libraries with UMIs came from 5'RACE using constant-segment primers. TCRdb re-analysed the 5' RACE reads in MiXCR, keeping a single row per CDR3 protein. This sample yields roughly 170,000 distinct CDR3 sequences, of which about 18% are seen a single time; approximately 4% belongs to the top ten. The specimen was PBMCs or a T cell subset sorted from them (not recorded which). The receptor was derived from a man younger than 35 who had mild COVID-19 (a few samples of this study predate the infection). Cell type and time point are not known. The V call is TRBV7-9, the J call TRBJ2-1; D not certain. The CDR3 DNA sequence: TGTGCCAGCTCAGACCCAGACCCCTACAATGAGCAGTTCTTC. Amino acid sequence: CASSDPDPYNEQFF.